These T cell receptor beta chains were read from a single sample in a study of blood T cells in healthy people across ages. TCRdb re-derived calls from the 5' RACE reads in MiXCR, one entry per CDR3 protein. The sample has about 1 million distinct CDR3 sequences, around 45% seen once; the top ten hold approximately 17%. Sequenced sample: blood. These receptors all stem from a woman aged 55-69 years in good health. Both conserved end residues are part of each CDR3. Fields, in order: J gene, V gene, D gene, clone size, CDR3 DNA, CDR3 protein. A D gene is named only where the DNA matches it firmly. Part of the rows lack a size; the others show once, few, many or a class for expanded clones.

j_gene: TRBJ2-4; v_gene: TRBV11-2; d_gene: TRBD2; abundance: few; CDR3nt: TGTGCCAGCAGCTTTCTCCTAGCGGGAACCGGAAACATTCAGTACTTC; CDR3aa: CASSFLLAGTGNIQYF
j_gene: TRBJ2-1; v_gene: TRBV11-2; d_gene: NA; abundance: many; CDR3nt: TGTGCCAGCAGTCTGGGGGTTGGAGAGCAGTTCTTC; CDR3aa: CASSLGVGEQFF
j_gene: TRBJ2-3; v_gene: TRBV6-5; d_gene: NA; abundance: few; CDR3nt: TGTGCCAGCAGTTCTTACGGACAGTCCACAGATACGCAGTATTTT; CDR3aa: CASSSYGQSTDTQYF
j_gene: TRBJ1-1; v_gene: TRBV28; d_gene: NA; abundance: NA; CDR3nt: TGTGCCAGCAGTTTATGGCAGAACACTGAAGCTTTCTTT; CDR3aa: CASSLWQNTEAFF
j_gene: TRBJ2-3; v_gene: TRBV11-2; d_gene: TRBD1; abundance: few; CDR3nt: TGTGCCAGCAGCACAACCGGGACAGGGTCAGATACGCAGTATTTT; CDR3aa: CASSTTGTGSDTQYF
j_gene: TRBJ2-7; v_gene: TRBV11-2; d_gene: NA; abundance: NA; CDR3nt: TGTGCCAGCAGCCCCGAAGGGTACTCCTACGAGCAGTACTTC; CDR3aa: CASSPEGYSYEQYF
j_gene: TRBJ2-7; v_gene: TRBV5-4; d_gene: NA; abundance: NA; CDR3nt: TGTGCCAGCAGCTTGGTAGGTACTGACACCGAGCAGTACTTC; CDR3aa: CASSLVGTDTEQYF
j_gene: TRBJ2-7; v_gene: TRBV7-2; d_gene: TRBD2; abundance: NA; CDR3nt: TGTGCCAGTTCCGGGCTAGCGGGAGCTCGGGGGGAGCAGTACTTC; CDR3aa: CASSGLAGARGEQYF
j_gene: TRBJ2-5; v_gene: TRBV29-1; d_gene: NA; abundance: NA; CDR3nt: TGCAGCGTTATTCCCAGGGCAGAGACCCAGTACTTC; CDR3aa: CSVIPRAETQYF
j_gene: TRBJ2-1; v_gene: TRBV12-3/TRBV12-4; d_gene: TRBD2; abundance: NA; CDR3nt: TGTGCCAGCAGTTTATGGGAGGGTCCATACAATGAGCAGTTCTTC; CDR3aa: CASSLWEGPYNEQFF
j_gene: TRBJ2-7; v_gene: TRBV29-1; d_gene: NA; abundance: NA; CDR3nt: TGCAGCGTTGAAGAGTCGCAGGGGAGATACGAGCAGTACTTC; CDR3aa: CSVEESQGRYEQYF
j_gene: TRBJ2-1; v_gene: TRBV11-2; d_gene: NA; abundance: NA; CDR3nt: TGTGCCAGCAGCTTAAATAGCCTTAATGAGCAGTTCTTC; CDR3aa: CASSLNSLNEQFF
j_gene: TRBJ1-4; v_gene: TRBV6-1; d_gene: NA; abundance: NA; CDR3nt: TGTGCCAGCAGTGAAAGGGGCTTTGATGAAAAACTGTTTTTT; CDR3aa: CASSERGFDEKLFF
j_gene: TRBJ2-5; v_gene: TRBV3-1; d_gene: NA; abundance: many; CDR3nt: TGTGCCAGCAGAACAGGAGAAAGGGAGCAGTACTTC; CDR3aa: CASRTGEREQYF
j_gene: TRBJ2-5; v_gene: TRBV5-1; d_gene: NA; abundance: NA; CDR3nt: TGCGCCAGCAGCTTGGATGGCAGGCGTCCGGGGACCCAGTACTTC; CDR3aa: CASSLDGRRPGTQYF
j_gene: TRBJ2-5; v_gene: TRBV7-2; d_gene: NA; abundance: NA; CDR3nt: TGTGCCAGCAGCTTAGCCGGGAGTGCGTCCGAGACCCAGTACTTC; CDR3aa: CASSLAGSASETQYF
j_gene: TRBJ1-2; v_gene: TRBV29-1; d_gene: NA; abundance: NA; CDR3nt: TGCAGCGTTGATGTTCCGGGGGCGCGATATGGCTACACCTTC; CDR3aa: CSVDVPGARYGYTF
j_gene: TRBJ1-1; v_gene: TRBV5-5; d_gene: TRBD1; abundance: few; CDR3nt: TGTGCCAGCAGCTGGGGACAGAATGAAGCTTTCTTT; CDR3aa: CASSWGQNEAFF
j_gene: TRBJ2-7; v_gene: TRBV7-2; d_gene: TRBD1; abundance: NA; CDR3nt: TGTGCCAGCAGCTTCAAGACAGGGGCTCTCGACGAGCAGTACTTC; CDR3aa: CASSFKTGALDEQYF
j_gene: TRBJ2-3; v_gene: TRBV20-1; d_gene: NA; abundance: few; CDR3nt: TGCAGTGCCGACCCCCGGGCAGCCGCTATGAGGACAGATACGCAGTATTTT; CDR3aa: CSADPRAAAMRTDTQYF
j_gene: TRBJ1-5; v_gene: TRBV4-1; d_gene: NA; abundance: few; CDR3nt: TGCGCCAGCAGTCTTAGTCAGGGTTTTAAGAATCAGCCCCAGCATTTT; CDR3aa: CASSLSQGFKNQPQHF
j_gene: TRBJ2-3; v_gene: TRBV20-1; d_gene: TRBD2; abundance: NA; CDR3nt: TGCAGTGCTTCCAAGGGACTAGCGGGGGCCTTAGGTTATACGCAGTATTTT; CDR3aa: CSASKGLAGALGYTQYF
j_gene: TRBJ2-7; v_gene: TRBV9; d_gene: NA; abundance: NA; CDR3nt: TGTGCCAGCAGCTCTCGGAACGAGCAGTACTTC; CDR3aa: CASSSRNEQYF
j_gene: TRBJ2-3; v_gene: TRBV2; d_gene: NA; abundance: NA; CDR3nt: TGTGCCAGCAGCCGACAGGCTAGCACAGATACGCAGTATTTT; CDR3aa: CASSRQASTDTQYF
j_gene: TRBJ2-7; v_gene: TRBV9; d_gene: NA; abundance: few; CDR3nt: TGTGCCAGCAGCTCGGGAGGGGACAGGTCCTACGAGCAGTACTTC; CDR3aa: CASSSGGDRSYEQYF
j_gene: TRBJ1-5; v_gene: TRBV27; d_gene: TRBD1; abundance: once; CDR3nt: TGTGCCAGCAAGGGACAGGGAGGTCAGCCCCAGCATTTT; CDR3aa: CASKGQGGQPQHF
j_gene: TRBJ1-3; v_gene: TRBV7-2; d_gene: NA; abundance: once; CDR3nt: TGTGCCAGCAGCTTAGCTGCAAAAGCCACCATATATTTT; CDR3aa: CASSLAAKATIYF
j_gene: TRBJ1-1; v_gene: TRBV7-2; d_gene: NA; abundance: NA; CDR3nt: TGTGCCAGCAGCTCCCCACTGGGCACTGAAGCTTTCTTT; CDR3aa: CASSSPLGTEAFF
j_gene: TRBJ2-1; v_gene: TRBV30; d_gene: NA; abundance: NA; CDR3nt: TGTGCCTGGATCCTGATCGGCGATGAGCAGTTCTTC; CDR3aa: CAWILIGDEQFF
j_gene: TRBJ2-5; v_gene: TRBV12-3/TRBV12-4; d_gene: TRBD1; abundance: few; CDR3nt: TGTGCCAGCAGTTCTCCCACATCGTCAGGGGGCCCGGAGACCCAGTACTTC; CDR3aa: CASSSPTSSGGPETQYF
j_gene: TRBJ2-1; v_gene: TRBV9; d_gene: NA; abundance: few; CDR3nt: TGTGCCAGCAGCACCGGGCCGCACAATGAGCAGTTCTTC; CDR3aa: CASSTGPHNEQFF
j_gene: TRBJ2-1; v_gene: TRBV6-6; d_gene: TRBD2; abundance: NA; CDR3nt: TGTGCCAGCAAAATAGCGGGAGGTCCCGATGAGCAGTTCTTC; CDR3aa: CASKIAGGPDEQFF
j_gene: TRBJ2-7; v_gene: TRBV20-1; d_gene: TRBD1; abundance: NA; CDR3nt: TGCAGTGCCGCCCGGACAGGGGCTTTCTACGAGCAGTACTTC; CDR3aa: CSAARTGAFYEQYF
j_gene: TRBJ2-1; v_gene: TRBV27; d_gene: NA; abundance: NA; CDR3nt: TGTGCCAGCAGTTTAGGTCAGAGCGGCAGCGTGACCTACAATGAGCAGTTCTTC; CDR3aa: CASSLGQSGSVTYNEQFF
j_gene: TRBJ2-5; v_gene: TRBV9; d_gene: TRBD2; abundance: NA; CDR3nt: TGTGCCAGCAGCGTATCTAGCGGGAGTTTGGGAGAGACCCAGTACTTC; CDR3aa: CASSVSSGSLGETQYF
j_gene: TRBJ2-3; v_gene: TRBV6-5; d_gene: NA; abundance: once; CDR3nt: TGTGCCAGCAGTTACTCGCCGTGGAGTCAAGGTAGCACAGATACGCAGTATTTT; CDR3aa: CASSYSPWSQGSTDTQYF
j_gene: TRBJ1-2; v_gene: TRBV6-5; d_gene: NA; abundance: NA; CDR3nt: TGTGCCAGCAGAAGGAGGGCCTTTTCTAACTATGGCTACACCTTC; CDR3aa: CASRRRAFSNYGYTF
j_gene: TRBJ2-2; v_gene: TRBV6-1; d_gene: NA; abundance: NA; CDR3nt: TGTGCCAGCAACGAATACGGGGAGCTGTTTTTT; CDR3aa: CASNEYGELFF
j_gene: TRBJ2-5; v_gene: TRBV29-1; d_gene: TRBD2; abundance: NA; CDR3nt: TGCAGCGTTGTGCGGGGGGGCCAAGTGACCCAGTACTTC; CDR3aa: CSVVRGGQVTQYF
j_gene: TRBJ2-1; v_gene: TRBV3-1; d_gene: NA; abundance: NA; CDR3nt: TGTGCCAGCAGCCAAGTATTTCGGGATGAGCAGTTCTTC; CDR3aa: CASSQVFRDEQFF
j_gene: TRBJ2-7; v_gene: TRBV4-1; d_gene: TRBD2; abundance: NA; CDR3nt: TGCGCCAGCAGCCATCCCTCTAGCGGATCCTACGAGCAGTACTTC; CDR3aa: CASSHPSSGSYEQYF
j_gene: TRBJ2-7; v_gene: TRBV7-8; d_gene: NA; abundance: NA; CDR3nt: TGTGCCAGCAGCTACGGACGAGCGGGCCACTACGAGCAGTACTTC; CDR3aa: CASSYGRAGHYEQYF
j_gene: TRBJ2-7; v_gene: TRBV10-3; d_gene: TRBD1; abundance: few; CDR3nt: TGTGCCATCAGTGAAATGACAGGGTCCTACGAGCAGTACTTC; CDR3aa: CAISEMTGSYEQYF
j_gene: TRBJ1-2; v_gene: TRBV6-1; d_gene: NA; abundance: NA; CDR3nt: TGTGCCAGCAGTGAATCGGGACGGATAACCAATGGCTACACCTTC; CDR3aa: CASSESGRITNGYTF
j_gene: TRBJ2-3; v_gene: TRBV20-1; d_gene: TRBD2; abundance: NA; CDR3nt: TGCAGTGCTCATCGGACTAGCGGGAGCACAGATACGCAGTATTTT; CDR3aa: CSAHRTSGSTDTQYF
j_gene: TRBJ2-3; v_gene: TRBV20-1; d_gene: NA; abundance: few; CDR3nt: TGCAGTGCTGGTCGGCCGGGGGGCACAGATACGCAGTATTTT; CDR3aa: CSAGRPGGTDTQYF
j_gene: TRBJ2-7; v_gene: TRBV4-2; d_gene: NA; abundance: NA; CDR3nt: TGTGCCAGCAGCCAAGTTAATGCGGCTGAGCAGTACTTC; CDR3aa: CASSQVNAAEQYF
j_gene: TRBJ2-3; v_gene: TRBV12-3/TRBV12-4; d_gene: NA; abundance: NA; CDR3nt: TGTGCCAGCAGATTGTTTTCGGATACGCAGTATTTT; CDR3aa: CASRLFSDTQYF
j_gene: TRBJ1-5; v_gene: TRBV2; d_gene: NA; abundance: NA; CDR3nt: TGTGCCAGCAGTGAAGGAGGGGTGGGCAATCAGCCCCAGCATTTT; CDR3aa: CASSEGGVGNQPQHF